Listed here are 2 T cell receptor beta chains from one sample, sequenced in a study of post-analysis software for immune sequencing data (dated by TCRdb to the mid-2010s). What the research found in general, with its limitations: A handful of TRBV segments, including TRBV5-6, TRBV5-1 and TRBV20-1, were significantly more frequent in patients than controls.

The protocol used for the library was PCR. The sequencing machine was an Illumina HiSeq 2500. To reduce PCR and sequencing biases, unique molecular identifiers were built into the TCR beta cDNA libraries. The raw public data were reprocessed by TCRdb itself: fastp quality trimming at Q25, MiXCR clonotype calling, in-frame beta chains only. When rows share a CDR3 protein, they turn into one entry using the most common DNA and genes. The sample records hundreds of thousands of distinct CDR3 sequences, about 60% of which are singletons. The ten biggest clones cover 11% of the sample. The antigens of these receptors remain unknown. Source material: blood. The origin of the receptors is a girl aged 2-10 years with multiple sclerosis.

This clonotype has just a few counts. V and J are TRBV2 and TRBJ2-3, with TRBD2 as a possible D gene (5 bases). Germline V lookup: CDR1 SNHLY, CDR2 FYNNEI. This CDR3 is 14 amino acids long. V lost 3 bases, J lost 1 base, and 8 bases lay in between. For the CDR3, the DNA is TGTGCCAGCAGTGATGGTAGCGGCACAGATACGCAGTATTTT. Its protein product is CASSDGSGTDTQYF.

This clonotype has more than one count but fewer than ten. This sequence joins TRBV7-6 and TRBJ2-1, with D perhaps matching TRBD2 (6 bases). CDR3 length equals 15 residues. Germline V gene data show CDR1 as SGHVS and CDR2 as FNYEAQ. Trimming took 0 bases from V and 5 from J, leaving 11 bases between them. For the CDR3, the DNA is TGTGCCAGCAGCTTAGCGGGGGGAAGGCACAATGAGCAGTTCTTC. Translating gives CASSLAGGRHNEQFF.